Each of the 22 T cell receptor beta chains below was sequenced from the same sample in a study of a mutant IDH1 vaccine in newly diagnosed glioma (dated by TCRdb to the early 2020s). No antigen has been assigned to these receptors. The time point tag for this specimen amounts to: week 23, last vaccination. Every vaccine dose consisted of 300 ug of a 20-mer mutant IDH1 peptide in Montanide, administered subcutaneously together with topical imiquimod. The library was built by means of the immunoSEQ multiplex PCR assay. TCRdb obtained this table from immuneACCESS and retained in-frame rearrangements with V and J assigned. These tables miss some clones; where compared with another copy, unresolved V genes account for less than half of the shortfall, and the remainder is unexplained. The sample profile shows around 41,000 clones; about four fifths of them were found once. In total, the top ten clones hold roughly 6.3% of the sample.

The sample was PBMCs, taken from a glioma patient whose treatment included an IDH1 peptide vaccine. These receptors all come from a woman in her 40s with glioma. Some clones in this sample may be carry-over from other donors' samples.

The chain links TRBV29-1 to TRBJ2-2; 10 positions match TRBD2. J gave up 4 bases and V 7 bases, and 12 bases lay outside the gene matches. The germline V gene has CDR1 SQVTM and CDR2 ANQGSEA. The CDR3 totals 16 residues. CDR3 DNA: TGCAGCGCCCGACCGCTAGCGGGGGCCACCACCGGGGAGCTGTTTTTT. Encoded protein: CSARPLAGATTGELFF.

This CDR3 reads CASSVRGNTEAFF. As DNA, the CDR3 is TGTGCCAGCAGTGTTAGAGGAAACACTGAAGCTTTCTTT. The gene calls are TRBV7-2 and TRBJ1-1; D uncertain. Per germline, CDR1 SGHTA and CDR2 FQGNSA. The CDR3 length is 13 residues. V was pared by 6 bases and J by 2 bases, with 10 bases between.

The chain couples TRBV29-1 to TRBJ2-4, with unresolved D. The V end lost 4 bases, the J end lost 8 bases, and 6 bases lay between the germline ends. The CDR3 consists of 10 residues. From germline, CDR1 is SQVTM and CDR2 ANQGSEA. CDR3 sequence reads: CSVGLDIQYF. The DNA of the CDR3 is TGCAGCGTTGGGCTGGACATTCAGTACTTC.

This chain connects TRBV4-3 to TRBJ2-1; perhaps TRBD2 as D (5 bases). This CDR3 contains 17 residues. V dropped 5 bases and J dropped 4 bases, with 21 bases sitting between them. Germline V gene lookup returns CDR1 LGHNA and CDR2 YSLEER. CDR3 sequence reads: CASSKRVSDFGYNEQFF. The CDR3 nucleotides are TGCGCCAGCAGCAAGCGAGTCTCGGACTTTGGGTACAATGAGCAGTTCTTC.

The rearrangement links TRBV7-9 to TRBJ1-2; 7 bases are a match to TRBD1. CDR3 length: 15 residues. Germline V lookup: CDR1 SEHNR, CDR2 FQNEAQ (reference sequence). With 3 bases clipped from V and 5 bases from J, the junction kept 9 bases outside the gene matches. CDR3 DNA: TGTGCCAGCAGCTTGGTGACCGGGACAGCTTATGGCTACACCTTC. It specifies CASSLVTGTAYGYTF.

In DNA, the CDR3 is TGCAGCGTTGCGCTAGCAGACGAGCAGTACTTC. Protein sequence: CSVALADEQYF. The chain joins TRBV29-1 to TRBJ2-7; D is possibly TRBD2 (5 bases). The CDR3 contains 11 residues. Looked up from germline, CDR1 is SQVTM and CDR2 is ANQGSEA. Trimming removed 4 bases at V and 5 bases at J, with 9 bases between.

This clone is judged medium-sized (0.01 to 0.1%). This chain connects TRBV15 to TRBJ2-7; a weak D match, TRBD2 (5 bases). The CDR3 spans 15 residues. Looked up from germline, CDR1 is LNHNV and CDR2 is YYDKDF (reference sequence). V was pared by 0 bases and J by 0 bases, with 9 bases between. For the CDR3, the DNA is TGTGCCACCAGCAGAGATAAAGGGAGCTCCTACGAGCAGTACTTC. Translation: CATSRDKGSSYEQYF.

The chain carries TRBV27 and TRBJ2-1; 15 bases map to TRBD2. Germline lookup yields CDR1 MNHEY and CDR2 SMNVEV (reference sequence). J gave up 3 bases and V 5 bases, and 2 bases lay outside the gene matches. The CDR3 runs to 16 residues. The CDR3 region has the DNA TGTGCCAGCAGTCGGACTAGCGGGGGGGACTACAATGAGCAGTTCTTC. This codes for CASSRTSGGDYNEQFF.

The chain is built from TRBV4-1 and TRBJ2-4; D uncertain. The CDR3 covers 15 residues. The V end lost 1 base, the J end lost 0 bases, and 7 bases lay between the germline ends. CDR1 is MGHRA, CDR2 YSYEKL, per germline. CDR3 nucleotide sequence: TGCGCCAGCAGCCAAGGCTGGCTAGCCAAAAACATTCAGTACTTC. This translates into CASSQGWLAKNIQYF.

The genes are TRBV28 and TRBJ2-5; tentatively, D is TRBD1 (6 bases). V was clipped by 3 bases and J by 2 bases, with 16 bases between them. From germline, CDR1 is MDHEN and CDR2 SYDVKM. The length of the CDR3 is 16 residues. The CDR3 region is CASSFIGQIKQETQYF. For the CDR3, the DNA is TGTGCCAGCAGTTTCATCGGACAGATAAAACAAGAGACCCAGTACTTC.

The chain recombines TRBV10-3 with TRBJ2-3; 8 bases are shared with TRBD2. This CDR3 has 12 residues. CDR1 and CDR2 from the germline V gene are ENHRY and SYGVKD. The CDR3 spells CAASGSTDTQYF. The CDR3 DNA reads TGTGCGGCTAGCGGGAGCACAGATACGCAGTATTTT.

The genes are TRBV4-3 and TRBJ2-3, with D possibly matching TRBD2 (6 bases). V dropped 3 bases and J dropped 2 bases, with 12 bases sitting between them. CDR1 and CDR2 (germline): LGHNA, YSLEER. The length of the CDR3 is 15 residues. In DNA, the CDR3 is TGCGCCAGCAGCCAGCGGGGAGGTTACACAGATACGCAGTATTTT. Amino acids: CASSQRGGYTDTQYF.

This clone is medium-sized within its sample. The CDR3: CATDTRQARAFF. As DNA, the CDR3 is TGTGCCACGGACACAAGGCAAGCCCGAGCTTTCTTT. V and J are TRBV28 and TRBJ1-1, with D perhaps TRBD1 (5 bases). V gave up 10 bases and J gave up 10 bases, with 19 bases separating them. Germline CDR1 MDHEN, CDR2 SYDVKM. This CDR3 comprises 12 residues.

The DNA for the CDR3 is TGCGCCAGCAGCCAGGGACTAGCCCCCAATGAGCAGTTCTTC. It is translated as CASSQGLAPNEQFF. The chain uses TRBV4-3 and TRBJ2-1; TRBD2 agrees at 9 bases. This CDR3 spans 14 amino acids. Germline trimming cut 3 bases from V and 6 bases from J; bases unmatched to any gene: 3. Germline assignment: CDR1 LGHNA and CDR2 YSLEER.

The chain combines TRBV25-1 with TRBJ2-1; TRBD2 matches at 7 bases. The CDR3 sequence is 14 residues long. Germline trimming cut 4 bases from V and 5 bases from J; bases unmatched to any gene: 5. Germline assignment: CDR1 MGHDK and CDR2 SYGVNS. The CDR3 DNA is TGTGCCAGCAGTGTCGCTAGCGGCCACAATGAGCAGTTCTTC. This gives the protein CASSVASGHNEQFF.

DNA for the CDR3: TGTGCCAGCATGGGCGCCGGAGACACTGAAGCTTTCTTT. It specifies CASMGAGDTEAFF. The V and J genes are TRBV28 and TRBJ1-1; unclear D gene. Germline V gene sequence: CDR1 MDHEN, CDR2 SYDVKM. V dropped 7 bases and J dropped 3 bases, with 12 bases sitting between them. This CDR3 has 13 residues.

The chain couples TRBV7-2 to TRBJ2-7; possibly TRBD2 for D (7 bases). V was pared by 4 bases and J by 7 bases, with 23 bases between. Germline-derived CDR1 and CDR2 are SGHTA and FQGNSA. CDR3 length: 16 residues. This CDR3 is CASSSPGGRELGEQYF. CDR3 nucleotide sequence: TGTGCCAGCAGCTCCCCGGGGGGCAGGGAGCTTGGGGAGCAGTACTTC.

This clone was picked up a small number of times. The V gene is TRBV6-1, the J gene TRBJ2-7; D is undetermined. This CDR3 spans 12 amino acids. Germline V gene sequence: CDR1 MNHNS, CDR2 SASEGT. Trimming took 6 bases from V and 2 from J, leaving 8 bases between them. CDR3 coding DNA: TGTGCCAGCAGCCTCGACCCCTACGAGCAGTACTTC. It specifies CASSLDPYEQYF.

This chain joins TRBV5-6 and TRBJ1-3; possibly TRBD1 for D (5 bases). Germline V gene lookup returns CDR1 SGHDT and CDR2 YYEEEE. This CDR3 is built from 12 residues. V dropped 1 base and J dropped 14 bases, with 13 bases sitting between them. The CDR3 reads CASSLLLGQVYF. The CDR3, as DNA: TGTGCCAGCAGCTTGTTATTGGGGCAGGTATATTTT.

The genes are TRBV27 and TRBJ1-2; possible D gene TRBD1, 6 bases. V was cut by 5 bases and J by 4 bases, with 17 bases left in between. Germline lookup yields CDR1 MNHEY and CDR2 SMNVEV (reference sequence). The CDR3 is 15 residues long. This CDR3 is CASSASGVVSYGYTF. In DNA, the CDR3 is TGTGCCAGCAGTGCTTCAGGGGTTGTTAGCTATGGCTACACCTTC.

The gene calls are TRBV12-5 and TRBJ2-1; D is undetermined. The V end lost 0 bases, the J end lost 6 bases, and 18 bases lay between the germline ends. The germline CDR1 and CDR2 sequences are LGHNT and FRNRAP. This CDR3 comprises 17 residues. The CDR3 region is CASGLVLGTLGSNEQFF. The CDR3, as DNA: TGTGCTAGTGGTTTGGTACTTGGCACCCTAGGCTCCAATGAGCAGTTCTTC.

The chain uses TRBV7-9 and TRBJ1-1; unclear D gene. CDR3 size: 16 residues. V gave up 5 bases and J gave up 5 bases, with 21 bases separating them. The germline CDR1 and CDR2 sequences are SEHNR and FQNEAQ (reference sequence). The CDR3 is CASSATKDLSDTEAFF. CDR3 DNA sequence: TGTGCCAGCAGCGCTACAAAGGACCTTTCGGATACTGAAGCTTTCTTT.